This T cell receptor (beta chain) came from a study of T cells expressing NK-cell markers. Study in general: Sorted T-cell subsets CD3+CD56+NKG2C+, CD3+CD56+NKG2C- and CD3+CD56-NKG2C+ were TCR beta-sequenced.

In germline, CDR1 is MRHNA, CDR2 SNTAGT. The CDR3 loop spans 15 amino acids. TCRdb reprocessed the 5' RACE reads, with one entry per CDR3 protein and no DNA. In total, the table holds about 460,000 distinct CDR3 sequences. The sample comprised blood T cells: a sorted CD56 or NKG2C T cell subset, CD4+ or CD8+ T cells, or bulk PBMC T cells (not recorded which). The TCR originated in a woman in her forties or fifties in good health. The rearrangement links TRBV6-4 to TRBJ2-2; the D call from TCRdb, TRBD1, cannot be confirmed without DNA. CDR3 in amino acids: CASTGDMSNTGELFF.